This T cell receptor beta chain is from a study of neurological immune-mediated disorders. Overall study findings and caveats: The greatest degree of TCR clonal expansion was observed in HTLV-1-associated myelopathy, with the lowest in multiple sclerosis, below that of healthy controls.

The method for making cDNA was 5'RACE, and it used 10-nucleotide random UMIs. In TCRdb, the 5' RACE reads were re-called with MiXCR into one record per CDR3 protein. The sample yields approximately 87,000 distinct CDR3 sequences, 11% to 15% seen once. The unsorted libraries originated from 2 million PBMCs kept at -80 C. This clonotype was seen at least ten times. Its antigen remains unknown. This TCR came from a woman between 50 and 59 years old in good health. Sequenced material: PBMCs.

CDR3 bases: TGCAGTGCTAGAGGATCCAGCGGGGGGGCCATCGATGAGCAGTTCTTC. Protein product: CSARGSSGGAIDEQFF. This sequence joins TRBV20-1 and TRBJ2-1; 10 bases align to TRBD2. The V and J ends lost 1 base and 8 bases, in that order; junction bases with no gene match: 11. Per the germline V gene, CDR1 is DFQATT and CDR2 is SNEGSKA (reference sequence). This CDR3 has 16 amino acids.